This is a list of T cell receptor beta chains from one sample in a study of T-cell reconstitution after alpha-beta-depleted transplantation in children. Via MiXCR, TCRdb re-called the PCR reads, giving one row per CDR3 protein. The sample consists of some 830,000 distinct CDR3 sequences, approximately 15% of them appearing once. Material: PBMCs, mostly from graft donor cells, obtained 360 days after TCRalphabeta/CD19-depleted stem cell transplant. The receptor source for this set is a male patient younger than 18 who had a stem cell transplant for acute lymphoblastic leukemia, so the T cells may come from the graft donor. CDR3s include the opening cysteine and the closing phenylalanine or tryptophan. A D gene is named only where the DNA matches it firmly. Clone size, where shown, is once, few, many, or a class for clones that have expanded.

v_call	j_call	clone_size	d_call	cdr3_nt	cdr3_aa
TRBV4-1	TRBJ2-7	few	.	TGCGCCAGCAGCCAAGAGGCCCAGCAGGGTTCCTACGAGCAGTACTTC	CASSQEAQQGSYEQYF
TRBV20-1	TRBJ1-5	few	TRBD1	TGCAGTGCTAGCGAGAAGGGGGCCTATAGCAATCAGCCCCAGCATTTT	CSASEKGAYSNQPQHF
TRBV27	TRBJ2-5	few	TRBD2	TGTGCCAGCACCACCGGGACTAGGGGATCGAGTGAGACCCAGTACTTC	CASTTGTRGSSETQYF
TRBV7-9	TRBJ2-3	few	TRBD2	TGTGCCAGCAGCTCCCCAGCGGGAGTCGCAGATACGCAGTATTTT	CASSSPAGVADTQYF
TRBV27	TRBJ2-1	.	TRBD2	TGTGCCAGCAGTTTATCGAGCGGGAGGGCTGAGCAGTTCTTC	CASSLSSGRAEQFF
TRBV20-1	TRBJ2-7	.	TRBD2	TGCACCTTGCTAGCGGGGATGGACGAGCAGTACTTC	CTLLAGMDEQYF
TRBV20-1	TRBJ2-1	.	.	TGCAGTGCTTATAGGGAGAGCGCCACCAATGAGCAGTTCTTC	CSAYRESATNEQFF
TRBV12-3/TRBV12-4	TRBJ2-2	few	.	TGTGCCAGCAGTTTTGGGCGGCCCCCGAACACCGGGGAGCTGTTTTTT	CASSFGRPPNTGELFF
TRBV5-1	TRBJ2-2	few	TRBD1	TGCGCCAGCAGCTTCCGGGACAGGGTCGAAGTTGGCGGGGAGCTGTTTTTT	CASSFRDRVEVGGELFF
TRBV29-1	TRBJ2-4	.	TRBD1	TGCAGCGCCGCGACAGGGGGTCAAAACATTCAGTACTTC	CSAATGGQNIQYF
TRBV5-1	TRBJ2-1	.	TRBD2	TGCGCCAGCAGCTTGTACGGGACTAGCGGCCTGTACAATGAGCAGTTCTTC	CASSLYGTSGLYNEQFF
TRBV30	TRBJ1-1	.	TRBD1	TGTGCCTGGGCGAGGGGGCAAGCTTTCTTT	CAWARGQAFF
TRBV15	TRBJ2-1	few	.	TGTGCCACCAGCAGAGATTTTCCAGGGACGCAGTTCTTC	CATSRDFPGTQFF
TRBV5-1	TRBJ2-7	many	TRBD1	TGCGCCAGCAGCTCAGCTAGGGACAGCTCCTACGAGCAGTACTTC	CASSSARDSSYEQYF
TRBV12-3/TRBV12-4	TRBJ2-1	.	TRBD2	TGTGCCAGCAGTTTAGCCCTACGGGGACTAGCGGGAGTGGGGAATGAGCAGTTCTTC	CASSLALRGLAGVGNEQFF
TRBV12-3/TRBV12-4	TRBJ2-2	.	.	TGTGCCAGCAGTTTACGCGTTGGGCTAGTCGGCGCCGGGGAGCTGTTTTTT	CASSLRVGLVGAGELFF
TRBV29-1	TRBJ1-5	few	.	TGCAGCGTTGTGGGGGCAGGGTACAATCAGCCCCAGCATTTT	CSVVGAGYNQPQHF
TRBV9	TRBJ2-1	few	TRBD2	TGTGCCAGCAGCGTTTTAGCGGGAAATTCTTACAATGAGCAGTTCTTC	CASSVLAGNSYNEQFF
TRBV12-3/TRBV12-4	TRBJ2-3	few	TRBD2	TGTGCCAGCAGTATAGCGGGAGGAGCCGCAGATACGCAGTATTTT	CASSIAGGAADTQYF
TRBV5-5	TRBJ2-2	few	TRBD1	TGTGCCAGCAGCTTGAGGCCGGGGGACAGGACGAACACCGGGGAGCTGTTTTTT	CASSLRPGDRTNTGELFF
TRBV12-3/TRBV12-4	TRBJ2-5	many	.	TGTGCCAGCAGTTTTGCAGCAGGGCTAGCGATCATTCAAGAGACCCAGTACTTC	CASSFAAGLAIIQETQYF
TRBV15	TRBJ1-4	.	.	TGTGCCACCAGCAGAGATGCGACCGTCGCAACTAATGAAAAACTGTTTTTT	CATSRDATVATNEKLFF
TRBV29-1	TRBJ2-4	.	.	TGCAGCGCTAGGGCCCTAGGGGACATTCAGTACTTC	CSARALGDIQYF
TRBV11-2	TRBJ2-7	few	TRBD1	TGTGCCAGCAGCTCCCACCGGGACAGGCGGCTCTACGAGCAGTACTTC	CASSSHRDRRLYEQYF
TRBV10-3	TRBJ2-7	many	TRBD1	TGTGCCATCAGTGTGCCGGGACAGGGCTACGAGCAGTACTTC	CAISVPGQGYEQYF
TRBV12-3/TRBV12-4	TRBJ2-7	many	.	TGTGCCAGCAGTCCCGGACTGGGACCCTACGAGCAGTACTTC	CASSPGLGPYEQYF